This TCR beta chain came from a study of CD8 T cells in acute hepatitis C reinfection. Time point defined: naive CD8 control sorted from an acute-time-point sample. Profiling relied on immunoSEQ multiplex PCR, and the TCRdb table lists in-frame clones only, not all of them. Of approximately 39,000 clones in the sample, approximately 87% were seen once. The CDR3 runs to 14 residues. The germline V gene encodes CDR1 MNHNY and CDR2 SVGAGI (reference sequence). Trimming took off 0 bases at V and 2 bases at J, with 8 bases between the two ends. This chain joins TRBV6-6 and TRBJ2-7, with D uncertain. The source of this sequence is a man in his thirties or forties with chronic hepatitis C. The specimen sequenced was naive CD8+ T cells from PBMCs. CDR3 in DNA: TGTGCCAGCAGTTACTCAGCTACAACCTACGAGCAGTACTTC. Its protein product is CASSYSATTYEQYF.